These 16 T cell receptor beta chains originate from one sample sequenced in a study of T cells expressing NK-cell markers. TCRdb reanalyzed the 5' RACE reads, giving one entry per CDR3 protein sequence and no DNA. The sample includes approximately 8,200 distinct CDR3 sequences. Sequencing was done on a sample of blood T cells: a sorted CD56 or NKG2C T cell subset, CD4+ or CD8+ T cells, or bulk PBMC T cells (not recorded which). The receptors originated from a man younger than 35 in good health.

The V and J genes are TRBV27 and TRBJ1-1; TCRdb's D gene call, TRBD1, goes unchecked for lack of DNA. Germline V lookup: CDR1 MNHEY, CDR2 SMNVEV (reference sequence). CDR3 length: 15 residues. CDR3 residues: CASRTHGGRITEAFF.

The CDR3 reads CASSYSNSGANVLTF. The J gene is TRBJ2-6, the V gene TRBV6-2 or TRBV6-3. The CDR3 runs 15 residues. Germline CDR1 reads MNHEY; CDR2 reads SVGEGT.

This clonotype is called medium-sized based on its frequency. This chain joins TRBV20-1 and TRBJ2-1; TCRdb proposes TRBD1, but this gene call is untestable without DNA. The CDR3 has 16 residues. Germline V gives CDR1 DFQATT, CDR2 SNEGSKA (reference sequence). CDR3 region: CSAGPSAASSYNEQFF.

By frequency, this clonotype registers medium-sized. This sequence joins TRBV3-1 and TRBJ2-1; the TRBD1 assignment by TCRdb is unverifiable without DNA. The germline V gene has CDR1 LGHDT and CDR2 YNNKEL (reference sequence). The length of the CDR3 is 13 residues. CDR3 sequence reads: CASSLSGGNEQFF.

The gene calls are TRBV7-2 and TRBJ2-3; TCRdb gives TRBD1 as the D gene, but with no DNA this cannot be confirmed. The germline V gene has CDR1 SGHTA and CDR2 FQGNSA. The CDR3 length is 12 residues. CDR3 amino acids: CASSGAGDTQYF.

CDR3 sequence reads: CASSPPMGTSGSDTQYF. The genes are TRBV18 and TRBJ2-3; the D call of TRBD2 rests on TCRdb alone, since no DNA is present to check it. The CDR3 has 17 residues. Germline-derived CDR1 and CDR2 are KGHSH and LQKENI.

The genes are TRBV6-2 or TRBV6-3 and TRBJ2-1. This CDR3 has 13 amino acids. CDR1 is MNHEY and CDR2 is SVGEGT in the germline V gene. CDR3 protein: CASSYGGYNEQFF.

V is TRBV19 and J is TRBJ1-1; the TCRdb call, TRBD1, lacks DNA for checking. The V gene's germline CDR1 is LNHDA and CDR2 SQIVND (reference sequence). The CDR3 has 17 residues. The CDR3 is CASSTPHGYGENTEAFF.

The rearrangement joins TRBV18 to TRBJ2-1; TCRdb designates TRBD1, a call that cannot be tested without DNA. Germline CDR1 reads KGHSH; CDR2 reads LQKENI. The CDR3 consists of 17 residues. The CDR3 sequence is CASSPDLFRGGYNEQFF.

This chain uses TRBV11-3 with TRBJ1-2; TCRdb calls TRBD1, which cannot be checked without DNA. The CDR3 covers 15 residues. Germline values: CDR1 SGHNT, CDR2 YENEEA. The CDR3 loop is CASSHGTASSYGYTF.

J is TRBJ2-5 and V is TRBV7-2. The germline CDR1 and CDR2 sequences are SGHTA and FQGNSA. The CDR3 runs 16 residues. CDR3 protein: CASSLALGVMAETQYF.

This rearrangement joins TRBV4-1 to TRBJ2-3. Germline-derived CDR1 and CDR2 are MGHRA and YSYEKL. This CDR3 is built from 15 residues. CDR3 region: CASSQDGLGPDTQYF.

The CDR3 protein is CASSQDTIGMNTEAFF. V is TRBV4-2 and J is TRBJ1-1. The CDR3 runs 16 residues. Germline assignment: CDR1 LGHNA and CDR2 YNFKEQ.

The chain joins TRBV19 to TRBJ2-1; TCRdb selects TRBD1, and the lack of DNA leaves this call unchecked. CDR3 length: 17 amino acids. Germline V CDR1 and CDR2: LNHDA, SQIVND (reference sequence). The CDR3: CASSIDSLGTLVNEQFF.

By frequency, this clonotype is medium-sized. The chain is built from TRBV20-1 and TRBJ2-7; TCRdb returns TRBD2, unconfirmable since there is no DNA. The germline V gene has CDR1 DFQATT and CDR2 SNEGSKA (reference sequence). The CDR3 totals 17 residues. The CDR3 is CSARWGLLGRRLEEQYF.

V usage is TRBV15 and J usage is TRBJ2-2; TCRdb calls TRBD1, which cannot be checked without DNA. The CDR3 has 17 residues. CDR1 is LNHNV and CDR2 is YYDKDF in the germline V gene (reference sequence). The CDR3 sequence is CATSRGPLGQSTGELFF.